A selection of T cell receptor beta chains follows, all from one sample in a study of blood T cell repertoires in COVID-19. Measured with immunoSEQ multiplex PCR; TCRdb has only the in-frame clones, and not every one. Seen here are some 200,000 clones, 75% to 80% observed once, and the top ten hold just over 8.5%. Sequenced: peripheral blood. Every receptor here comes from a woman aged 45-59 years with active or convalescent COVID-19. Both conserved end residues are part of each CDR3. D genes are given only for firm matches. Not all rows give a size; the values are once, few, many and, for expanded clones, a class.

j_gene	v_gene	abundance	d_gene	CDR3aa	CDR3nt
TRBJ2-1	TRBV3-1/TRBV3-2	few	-	CASSQGSQIYNEQFF	TGTGCCAGCAGCCAAGGGAGCCAGATATACAATGAGCAGTTCTTC
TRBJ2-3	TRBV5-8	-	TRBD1	CASSRGTGSADTQYF	TGTGCCAGCAGCCGCGGGACAGGGTCGGCAGATACGCAGTATTTT
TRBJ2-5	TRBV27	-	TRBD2	CASSSRTSLKTQYF	TGTGCCAGCAGTTCCCGGACTAGCTTGAAGACCCAGTACTTC
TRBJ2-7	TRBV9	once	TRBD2	CASSVGSGRIHEQYF	TGTGCCAGCAGCGTAGGTAGCGGGAGGATCCACGAGCAGTACTTC
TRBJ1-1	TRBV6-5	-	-	CANSLHANTEAFF	TGTGCCAACAGTTTACACGCGAACACTGAAGCTTTCTTT
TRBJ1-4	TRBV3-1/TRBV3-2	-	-	CASTPRGRGLTNEKLFF	TGTGCCAGCACCCCAAGGGGCAGGGGCCTAACTAATGAAAAACTGTTTTTT
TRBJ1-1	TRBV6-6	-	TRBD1	CASSYSVASGGPEAFF	TGTGCCAGCAGTTACTCAGTTGCCTCAGGGGGCCCTGAAGCTTTCTTT
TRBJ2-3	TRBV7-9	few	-	CASRTRGSSTQYF	TGTGCCAGCAGGACCAGGGGTTCAAGTACGCAGTATTTT
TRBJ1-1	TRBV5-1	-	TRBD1	CASSFMRTGGAGNTEAFF	TGCGCCAGCAGCTTCATGAGGACAGGGGGCGCCGGGAACACTGAAGCTTTCTTT
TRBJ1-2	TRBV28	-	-	CASRRGGGNYGYTF	TGTGCCAGCAGAAGGGGAGGGGGTAACTATGGCTACACCTTC
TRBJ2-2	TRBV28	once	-	CASSFRDKELFF	TGTGCCAGCAGTTTTAGAGACAAAGAGCTGTTTTTT
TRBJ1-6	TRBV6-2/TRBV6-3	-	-	CASSYSIGGDSPLHF	TGTGCCAGCAGTTACTCGATTGGGGGCGATTCACCCCTCCACTTT
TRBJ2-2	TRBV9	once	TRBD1	CASSQRTGRPNTGELFF	TGTGCCAGCAGTCAGCGGACAGGGAGGCCGAACACCGGGGAGCTGTTTTTT
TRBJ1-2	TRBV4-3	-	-	CASSQDREVAGNYGYTF	TGCGCCAGCAGCCAAGACAGGGAGGTGGCGGGTAACTATGGCTACACCTTC
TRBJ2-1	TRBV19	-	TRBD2	CASSIGSGNSNEQFF	TGTGCCAGTAGTATAGGTAGCGGGAACTCCAATGAGCAGTTCTTC
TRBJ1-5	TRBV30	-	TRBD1	CAWSPGQGGNQPQHF	TGTGCCTGGAGTCCGGGACAGGGGGGAAATCAGCCCCAGCATTTT
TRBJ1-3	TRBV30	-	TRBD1	CAWTSGGQGAKYF	TGTGCCTGGACTTCTGGGGGACAGGGGGCAAAATATTTT
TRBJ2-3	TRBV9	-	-	CASSVLDSFTDTQYF	TGTGCCAGCAGCGTTCTGGACAGTTTCACAGATACGCAGTATTTT
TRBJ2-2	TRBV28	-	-	CATGTLNTGELFF	TGTGCCACCGGGACTCTAAACACCGGGGAGCTGTTTTTT
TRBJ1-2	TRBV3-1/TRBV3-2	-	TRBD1	CASSQHTGDGGGYTF	TGTGCCAGCAGTCAACATACAGGGGACGGTGGCGGCTACACCTTC
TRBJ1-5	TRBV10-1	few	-	CATADQPQHF	TGCGCCACCGCGGATCAGCCCCAGCATTTT
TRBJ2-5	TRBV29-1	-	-	CSVAETGTQETQYF	TGCAGCGTTGCCGAGACGGGAACCCAAGAGACCCAGTACTTC
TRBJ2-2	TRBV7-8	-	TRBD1	CASSLANRGSGELFF	TGTGCCAGCAGCTTAGCGAACAGGGGTAGCGGGGAGCTGTTTTTT
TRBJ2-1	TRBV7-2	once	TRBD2	CASNLAGGPSEQFF	TGTGCCAGCAATCTAGCGGGGGGGCCGAGTGAGCAGTTCTTC
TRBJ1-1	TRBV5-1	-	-	CASSSEQSLEAFF	TGCGCCAGCAGCTCGGAACAGAGCCTTGAAGCTTTCTTT
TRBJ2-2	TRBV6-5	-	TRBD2	CASRGGSGTGELFF	TGTGCCAGCCGAGGCGGGAGCGGCACCGGGGAGCTGTTTTTT
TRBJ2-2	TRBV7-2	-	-	CASSVYTGELFF	TGTGCCAGCAGTGTATACACCGGGGAGCTGTTTTTT
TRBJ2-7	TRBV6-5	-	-	CATWGRRMEQYF	TGTGCCACCTGGGGCCGACGAATGGAGCAGTACTTC
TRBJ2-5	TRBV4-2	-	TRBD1	CASSQQGLFQETQYF	TGTGCCAGCAGTCAACAGGGGCTCTTCCAAGAGACCCAGTACTTC
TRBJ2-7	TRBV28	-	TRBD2	CARGGLAGGRGEQYF	TGTGCCAGGGGCGGACTAGCGGGAGGACGGGGCGAGCAGTACTTC
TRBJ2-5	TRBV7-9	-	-	CASSPGFVTQYF	TGTGCCAGCAGCCCAGGGTTTGTGACACAGTACTTC
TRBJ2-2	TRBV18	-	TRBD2	CASSPLAGDNTGELFF	TGTGCCAGCTCACCACTAGCGGGAGACAACACCGGGGAGCTGTTTTTT
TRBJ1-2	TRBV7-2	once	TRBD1	CASSPRTGLGVNGYTF	TGTGCCAGCAGCCCTCGGACAGGACTCGGTGTGAATGGCTACACCTTC
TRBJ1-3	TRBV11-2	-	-	CASSLDAQSGNTIYF	TGTGCCAGCAGCTTAGATGCACAGTCTGGAAACACCATATATTTT
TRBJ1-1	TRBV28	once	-	CASSLSSTGNTEAFF	TGTGCCAGCAGTTTGTCCTCCACAGGTAACACTGAAGCTTTCTTT
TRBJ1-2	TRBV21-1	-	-	CASSIGRGGGYGYTF	TGTGCCAGCAGCATTGGACGGGGGGGAGGCTATGGCTACACCTTC
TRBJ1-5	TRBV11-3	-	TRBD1	CASSYFRRDSLYQPQHF	TGTGCCAGCAGCTATTTTAGGAGGGACAGCCTCTATCAGCCCCAGCATTTT
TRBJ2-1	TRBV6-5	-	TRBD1	CATGQGVKDEQFF	TGTGCCACCGGACAGGGGGTTAAGGATGAGCAGTTCTTC
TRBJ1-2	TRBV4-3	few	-	CASSQDIVGTQHGYTF	TGCGCCAGCAGCCAAGATATAGTCGGGACACAGCACGGCTACACCTTC
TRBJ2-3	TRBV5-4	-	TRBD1	CASSTYRDREDTQYF	TGTGCCAGCAGCACTTACCGGGACAGGGAAGATACGCAGTATTTT
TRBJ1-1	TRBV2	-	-	CASSEGRQNTEAFF	TGTGCCAGCAGTGAAGGGAGGCAAAACACTGAAGCTTTCTTT
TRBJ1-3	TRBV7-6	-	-	CASSSYGNTIYF	TGTGCCAGCAGCTCCTATGGAAACACCATATATTTT